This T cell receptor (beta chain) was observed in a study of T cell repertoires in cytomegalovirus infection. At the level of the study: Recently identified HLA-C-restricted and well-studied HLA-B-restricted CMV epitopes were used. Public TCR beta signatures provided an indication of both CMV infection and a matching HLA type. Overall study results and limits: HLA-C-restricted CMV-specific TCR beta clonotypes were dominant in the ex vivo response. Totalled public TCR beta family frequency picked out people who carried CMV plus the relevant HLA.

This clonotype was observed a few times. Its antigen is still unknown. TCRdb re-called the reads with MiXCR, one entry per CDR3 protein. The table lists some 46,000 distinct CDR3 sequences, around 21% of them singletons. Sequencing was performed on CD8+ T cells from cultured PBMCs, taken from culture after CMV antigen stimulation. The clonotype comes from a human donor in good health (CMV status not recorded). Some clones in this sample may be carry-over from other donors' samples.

Here the CDR3 reads CASSYSYGSYEQYF. In DNA form, the CDR3 reads TGTGCCAGCAGTTACTCGTATGGCTCTTACGAGCAGTACTTC. The V call is TRBV6-5, the J call TRBJ2-7; D not resolved. The ends were cut back, 0 bases at V and 4 bases at J, with 10 bases in the middle. The CDR3 is made up of 14 amino acids. Germline CDR1 reads MNHEY; CDR2 reads SVGAGI.